These T cell receptor beta chains were read from a single sample in a study of T cells in localized non-small cell lung cancer. Profiled with immunoSEQ multiplex PCR; TCRdb holds only in-frame clones, not every one. The profile shows about 2,300 clones, less than 25% of them singletons. This specimen consisted of lung tumor tissue, obtained before any cancer treatment. The source of these receptors is a woman aged 40-75 years with stage II lung adenocarcinoma. The CDR3 runs from the conserved cysteine through the conserved F or W. Each record gives: clone size, D gene, V gene, J gene, CDR3 protein. D genes are given only for firm matches. Clone size is given for some rows only: seen once, a few or many times, or a class if the clone is expanded.

clone_size: few
d_call: TRBD1
v_call: TRBV11-3
j_call: TRBJ1-2
cdr3_aa: CASSPGTGRVVYGYTF

clone_size: -
d_call: -
v_call: TRBV6-8
j_call: TRBJ1-2
cdr3_aa: CASSGPLLGGYTF

clone_size: -
d_call: -
v_call: TRBV19
j_call: TRBJ1-1
cdr3_aa: CASSIQSTKGIHTEAFF

clone_size: few
d_call: -
v_call: TRBV11-3
j_call: TRBJ2-7
cdr3_aa: CASSHPLSRGSYEQYF

clone_size: -
d_call: -
v_call: TRBV9
j_call: TRBJ2-3
cdr3_aa: CASSVGGHVPTDTQYF

clone_size: large
d_call: TRBD1
v_call: TRBV11-3
j_call: TRBJ1-1
cdr3_aa: CASSLWTGANTEAFF

clone_size: -
d_call: -
v_call: TRBV15
j_call: TRBJ2-1
cdr3_aa: CATSVPAAGVYNEQFF

clone_size: once
d_call: -
v_call: TRBV18
j_call: TRBJ1-2
cdr3_aa: CASSEFERGPGYGYTF

clone_size: -
d_call: TRBD1
v_call: TRBV28
j_call: TRBJ2-3
cdr3_aa: CASSFLTGGTDTQYF

clone_size: -
d_call: -
v_call: TRBV11-3
j_call: TRBJ1-5
cdr3_aa: CASSQLGQVSNQPQHF

clone_size: -
d_call: TRBD2
v_call: TRBV11-3
j_call: TRBJ2-3
cdr3_aa: CASSPGLAGTDTQYF

clone_size: once
d_call: TRBD1
v_call: TRBV5-1
j_call: TRBJ1-3
cdr3_aa: CASSPDRASSGNTIYF

clone_size: few
d_call: -
v_call: TRBV6-8
j_call: TRBJ2-3
cdr3_aa: CASSSSLSSIDTQYF

clone_size: -
d_call: TRBD2
v_call: TRBV19
j_call: TRBJ2-3
cdr3_aa: CASSGGGARRADTQYF

clone_size: few
d_call: -
v_call: TRBV19
j_call: TRBJ2-4
cdr3_aa: CASSISTTAKNIQYF

clone_size: -
d_call: -
v_call: TRBV19
j_call: TRBJ2-3
cdr3_aa: CASRRDQTQDTQYF

clone_size: -
d_call: TRBD1
v_call: TRBV29-1
j_call: TRBJ1-2
cdr3_aa: CSVEGGTGLAYGYTF

clone_size: -
d_call: -
v_call: TRBV5-1
j_call: TRBJ1-2
cdr3_aa: CASSLEYSSYGYTF

clone_size: -
d_call: -
v_call: TRBV19
j_call: TRBJ2-7
cdr3_aa: CASSIGGADPYEQYF

clone_size: -
d_call: -
v_call: TRBV5-1
j_call: TRBJ1-1
cdr3_aa: CASSLGLGNTEAFF

clone_size: -
d_call: -
v_call: TRBV5-1
j_call: TRBJ1-2
cdr3_aa: CASSLTANSGYGYTF

clone_size: few
d_call: -
v_call: TRBV6-8
j_call: TRBJ2-3
cdr3_aa: CASSYTGSTDTQYF

clone_size: -
d_call: -
v_call: TRBV1
j_call: TRBJ2-5
cdr3_aa: CASSQESGSRETQYF

clone_size: -
d_call: -
v_call: TRBV30
j_call: TRBJ1-3
cdr3_aa: CAWSFGYSGNTIYF

clone_size: few
d_call: -
v_call: TRBV9
j_call: TRBJ1-4
cdr3_aa: CASSVATDEKLFF

clone_size: medium-sized
d_call: -
v_call: TRBV23-1
j_call: TRBJ1-4
cdr3_aa: CASSSQSGEKLFF

clone_size: -
d_call: -
v_call: TRBV19
j_call: TRBJ2-4
cdr3_aa: CASSIDRGNIQYF

clone_size: -
d_call: TRBD2
v_call: TRBV9
j_call: TRBJ2-3
cdr3_aa: CASSAGTSGRTDTQYF

clone_size: few
d_call: -
v_call: TRBV6-8
j_call: TRBJ1-5
cdr3_aa: CASRGRTAYSNQPQHF

clone_size: -
d_call: TRBD2
v_call: TRBV11-3
j_call: TRBJ2-1
cdr3_aa: CASSLNGRSYNEQFF

clone_size: -
d_call: -
v_call: TRBV19
j_call: TRBJ2-5
cdr3_aa: CASSRVLVGETQYF

clone_size: few
d_call: -
v_call: TRBV11-3
j_call: TRBJ1-1
cdr3_aa: CASSYLFAGAANTEAFF

clone_size: -
d_call: -
v_call: TRBV19
j_call: TRBJ1-4
cdr3_aa: CASNSLSNEKLFF

clone_size: few
d_call: -
v_call: TRBV6-8
j_call: TRBJ1-2
cdr3_aa: CATEGTNYGYTF

clone_size: few
d_call: -
v_call: TRBV6-8
j_call: TRBJ2-1
cdr3_aa: CASSYRPGKSGRNEQFF